This is a list of T cell receptor beta chains from one sample in a study of control samples from healthy donors and cancer patients. Repertoires were generated with immunoSEQ multiplex PCR, while TCRdb's copy carries only in-frame clones and drops some. The sample lists 120,000 or so clones; roughly 86% were seen once. Material for sequencing was blood. The receptors originated from a man aged 55-75 years in good health. Each CDR3 is given with its conserved first and last residue. A D gene is named only where the DNA matches it firmly. Clone size is stated in some rows and not others, as once, few, many or a class when expanded.

clone size | D gene | CDR3 length | J gene | V gene | CDR3 protein | CDR3 DNA
few | - | 13 | TRBJ2-7 | TRBV7-2 | CASTYRRNYEQYF | TGTGCCAGCACCTACCGACGGAACTACGAGCAGTACTTC
- | - | 17 | TRBJ1-4 | TRBV4-2 | CASSRSVGDGMNEKLFF | TGTGCCAGCAGCCGTAGTGTAGGGGACGGAATGAATGAAAAACTGTTTTTT
- | TRBD1 | 14 | TRBJ1-2 | TRBV10-3 | CAIRRTGEHYGYTF | TGTGCCATCAGGAGGACAGGGGAGCACTATGGCTACACCTTC
- | TRBD2 | 15 | TRBJ2-3 | TRBV27 | CASSLGLAGLDTQYF | TGTGCCAGCAGTTTAGGACTAGCAGGGCTGGATACGCAGTATTTT
- | - | 14 | TRBJ1-5 | TRBV18 | CASSPSDNNQPQHF | TGTGCCAGCTCACCTTCGGACAACAATCAGCCCCAGCATTTT
- | TRBD1 | 15 | TRBJ2-1 | TRBV5-1 | CASTDTGGLGNEQFF | TGCGCCAGCACCGATACAGGGGGTCTTGGGAATGAGCAGTTCTTC
- | TRBD2 | 16 | TRBJ2-2 | TRBV7-9 | CASSLLASGYGGELFF | TGTGCCAGCAGCTTACTGGCTAGCGGGTATGGCGGGGAGCTGTTTTTT
- | - | 16 | TRBJ1-3 | TRBV19 | CASTEAGGSSGNTIYF | TGTGCCAGTACCGAGGCCGGTGGCAGCTCTGGAAACACCATATATTTT
once | TRBD1 | 14 | TRBJ2-7 | TRBV28 | CASRPWDRGHEQYF | TGTGCCAGCAGGCCCTGGGACAGGGGACACGAGCAGTACTTC
- | - | 16 | TRBJ1-2 | TRBV6-5 | CASSYWLGRENYGYTF | TGTGCCAGCAGTTATTGGCTAGGACGGGAAAACTATGGCTACACCTTC
- | TRBD2 | 18 | TRBJ2-3 | TRBV18 | CASSQTVRGLDSSDTQYF | TGTGCCAGCTCACAGACGGTCCGGGGACTAGACTCTTCAGATACGCAGTATTTT
- | TRBD1 | 16 | TRBJ2-5 | TRBV5-6 | CASSWLLRDSQETQYF | TGTGCCAGCAGCTGGCTGCTTAGGGACAGCCAAGAGACCCAGTACTTC
- | - | 15 | TRBJ2-2 | TRBV27 | CASLRGGINTGELFF | TGTGCCAGCCTCAGGGGGGGGATTAACACCGGGGAGCTGTTTTTT
- | TRBD2 | 15 | TRBJ2-3 | TRBV7-8 | CASSPGGPRADTQYF | TGTGCCAGCAGTCCGGGGGGGCCAAGAGCCGATACGCAGTATTTT
once | - | 14 | TRBJ2-3 | TRBV30 | CAWSLTTGTDTQYF | TGTGCCTGGAGCCTAACGACGGGCACAGATACGCAGTATTTT
- | TRBD1 | 13 | TRBJ1-1 | TRBV29-1 | CSVDGGQSAEAFF | TGCAGCGTTGATGGGGGACAGAGCGCTGAAGCTTTCTTT
- | - | 16 | TRBJ1-3 | TRBV4-1 | CASSQVARETGNTIYF | TGCGCCAGCAGCCAAGTGGCCAGGGAGACTGGAAACACCATATATTTT
- | TRBD1 | 19 | TRBJ1-3 | TRBV7-6 | CASSPRRSEDRDSGNTIYF | TGTGCCAGCAGCCCCAGAAGGTCGGAGGACAGGGACTCTGGAAACACCATATATTTT
- | - | 16 | TRBJ1-2 | TRBV11-2 | CASSLIVSRDNYGYTF | TGTGCCAGCAGCTTAATCGTGTCCAGGGATAACTATGGCTACACCTTC
once | - | 11 | TRBJ2-3 | TRBV7-9 | CASSATGTQYF | TGTGCCAGCAGCGCTACGGGGACGCAGTATTTT
- | TRBD1 | 15 | TRBJ1-6 | TRBV23-1 | CASSLEGTGRSPLHF | TGCGCCAGCAGTCTGGAAGGGACAGGGAGATCACCCCTCCACTTT
- | - | 16 | TRBJ2-5 | TRBV7-3 | CASSLGGQGNQETQYF | TGTGCCAGCAGCTTAGGCGGGCAGGGTAACCAAGAGACCCAGTACTTC
- | TRBD1 | 16 | TRBJ1-3 | TRBV6-1 | CASSEQGAISGNTIYF | TGTGCCAGCAGTGAACAGGGGGCCATCTCTGGAAACACCATATATTTT
- | TRBD1 | 15 | TRBJ1-4 | TRBV6-5 | CASRVTGQSNEKLFF | TGTGCCAGCAGAGTCACGGGACAGTCTAATGAAAAACTGTTTTTT
- | TRBD1 | 16 | TRBJ2-7 | TRBV7-8 | CASSLARDRGTYEQYF | TGTGCCAGCAGCTTAGCGCGGGACAGGGGTACTTACGAGCAGTACTTC
- | TRBD1 | 17 | TRBJ1-6 | TRBV3-1/TRBV3-2 | CASSTRTGPAYNSPLHF | TGTGCCAGCAGCACGAGGACAGGGCCGGCCTATAATTCACCCCTCCACTTT
- | - | 15 | TRBJ2-3 | TRBV7-7 | CASSLDAGLVDTQYF | TGTGCTAGCAGCTTAGATGCGGGGTTGGTGGATACGCAGTATTTT
few | - | 13 | TRBJ2-7 | TRBV4-1 | CASSQEGVFEQYF | TGCGCCAGCAGCCAAGAGGGAGTCTTCGAGCAGTACTTC
once | - | 16 | TRBJ1-5 | TRBV28 | CATSLRPMGGNQPQHF | TGTGCCACCTCCTTGAGACCCATGGGGGGCAATCAGCCCCAGCATTTT
- | - | 13 | TRBJ2-2 | TRBV28 | CASKGKNTGELFF | TGTGCCAGCAAGGGGAAGAACACCGGGGAGCTGTTTTTT
- | - | 19 | TRBJ1-1 | TRBV5-1 | CASSPNGEALARLNTEAFF | TGCGCCAGCAGCCCTAACGGCGAGGCCCTAGCTAGGTTGAACACTGAAGCTTTCTTT
few | - | 12 | TRBJ1-5 | TRBV30 | CAWGDGNQPQHF | TGTGCCTGGGGGGACGGCAATCAGCCCCAGCATTTT
- | TRBD1 | 16 | TRBJ1-5 | TRBV2 | CASSETRTGPYQPQHF | TGTGCCAGCAGTGAAACCCGGACAGGACCGTATCAGCCCCAGCATTTT
- | - | 14 | TRBJ1-2 | TRBV7-2 | CASSPRGLDYGYTF | TGTGCCAGCAGCCCCCGGGGGTTGGACTATGGCTACACCTTC
- | - | 14 | TRBJ1-3 | TRBV23-1 | CASRPPVPGNTIYF | TGCGCCAGCAGACCTCCCGTCCCAGGAAACACCATATATTTT
- | - | 13 | TRBJ1-4 | TRBV7-8 | CASSLTGNEKLFF | TGTGCCAGCAGCTTGACGGGAAATGAAAAACTGTTTTTT
- | - | 12 | TRBJ1-6 | TRBV18 | CASSPFNSPLHF | TGTGCCAGCTCCCCCTTTAATTCACCCCTCCACTTT
- | - | 16 | TRBJ1-1 | TRBV10-3 | CAISGAGELMNTEAFF | TGTGCCATCAGTGGGGCAGGGGAACTGATGAACACTGAAGCTTTCTTT
- | - | 13 | TRBJ2-2 | TRBV27 | CASPRVVTGELFF | TGTGCCAGCCCCCGGGTGGTCACCGGGGAGCTGTTTTTT
- | - | 16 | TRBJ1-4 | TRBV18 | CASSADYLTLTRELFF | TGTGCCAGCTCAGCAGATTACCTCACCCTTACGAGGGAACTGTTTTTT
- | TRBD2 | 21 | TRBJ2-7 | TRBV7-3 | CASSSIQPGLAARKPTSEQYF | TGTGCCAGCAGCTCGATTCAGCCGGGACTAGCGGCCCGAAAACCCACGAGCGAGCAGTACTTC
- | TRBD1 | 17 | TRBJ1-1 | TRBV7-2 | CASSPSRGQRLNTEAFF | TGTGCCAGCAGCCCGTCGAGGGGGCAACGATTGAACACTGAAGCTTTCTTT
once | - | 15 | TRBJ2-1 | TRBV24-1 | CATSPRRERYNEQFF | TGTGCCACCAGCCCCCGCCGGGAGAGATACAATGAGCAGTTCTTC